Following are 23 T cell receptor beta chains from one sample sequenced in a study of yellow fever vaccine responses in identical twins. TCRdb ran MiXCR on the RT-PCR reads and lists one entry per CDR3 protein. This repertoire shows 2,500 or so distinct CDR3 sequences, 65% to 90% found once; its top ten account for less than 6%. Sequenced here: T cells from blood (PBMCs), unsorted or a sorted subset (not recorded which), sampled before or after yellow fever vaccination (not recorded which). The receptors derive from a woman between 18 and 29 years old who received the yellow fever vaccine.

J is TRBJ2-7 and V is TRBV21-1; the table's D call of TRBD2 was not tested on the DNA. TRBV21-1 is a pseudogene locus. The CDR3 sequence is 18 residues long. CDR3 sequence (DNA): TGTGCCAGCAGTAAACCGGGACTAGCGGGAGAAGGATCCTACGAGCAGTACTTC. Amino acid sequence: CASSKPGLAGEGSYEQYF.

The chain couples TRBV10-3 to TRBJ1-4, with no clear D. The V gene lost 5 bases and the J gene lost 5 bases, with 9 bases spanning the gap. Looked up from germline, CDR1 is ENHRY and CDR2 is SYGVKD. The CDR3 length is 13 residues. CDR3 DNA sequence: TGTGCCATCAGTCCCGAGGAGAATGAAAAACTGTTTTTT. This translates into CAISPEENEKLFF.

This clonotype turned up a few times. One end of the junction varies from germline; a read error may be responsible. The gene calls are TRBV7-3 and TRBJ2-1; 11 nucleotides line up with TRBD2. The CDR3 sequence is 16 residues long. The germline CDR1 and CDR2 sequences are SGHTA and FQGTGA. CDR3 DNA sequence: TGTGCCAGCAGCCTAACTAGCGGGAGTAGGTACAATGAGCAGTTCTTC. It encodes CASSLTSGSRYNEQFF. Combining the CDR3 with reference TRBV7-3 and TRBJ2-1 gives the whole variable domain GAGVSQTPSNKVTEKGKYVELRCDPISGHTALYWYRQSLGQGPEFLIYFQGTGAADDSGLPNDRFFAVRPEGSVSTLKIQRTERGDSAVYLCASSLTSGSRYNEQFFGPGTRLTVL.

The DNA of the CDR3 is TGTGCCAGCAGCCCCTTTGGATCGAACACCGGGGAGCTGTTTTTT. Translation gives CASSPFGSNTGELFF. J is TRBJ2-2 and V is TRBV9; D remains ambiguous. There are 15 residues in the CDR3. The germline CDR1 and CDR2 sequences are SGDLS and YYNGEE. Trimming took off 4 bases at V and 0 bases at J, with 10 bases between the two ends.

This clonotype was counted a few times. The V call is TRBV23-1, the J call TRBJ1-5; unclear D gene. TRBV23-1 belongs to the ORF category, with a function that is uncertain. This CDR3 spans 15 amino acids. Trimming stripped 0 bases from V and 3 bases from J, with 9 bases between. CDR3 sequence: CASSQSGRYNQPQHF. The CDR3, as DNA: TGCGCCAGCAGTCAATCGGGCCGGTACAATCAGCCCCAGCATTTT.

This sequence joins TRBV11-1 and TRBJ2-1; D gene unclear. Germline CDR1 is SGHAT and CDR2 is FQDESV (reference sequence). This CDR3 comprises 15 residues. V was shortened by 1 base and J by 5 bases, with 12 bases between the two germline ends. This CDR3 reads CASSLVVAPNNEQFF. In nucleotides, the CDR3 is TGTGCCAGCAGCTTAGTGGTGGCTCCTAACAATGAGCAGTTCTTC.

Only a few counts were recorded for this clonotype. V is TRBV23-1 and J is TRBJ1-5; tentative D call: TRBD1 (6 bases). TRBV23-1 is an open reading frame whose function is uncertain. Trimming pared 2 bases from V and 7 bases from J, leaving 18 bases between. CDR3 length: 16 residues. For the CDR3, the DNA is TGCGCCAGCAGTCAACCCCTTTGCAGGGGATGGCAGCCCCAGCATTTT. Its protein product is CASSQPLCRGWQPQHF.

This rearrangement joins TRBV11-1 to TRBJ1-5; weak D call: TRBD1 (5 bases). V dropped 1 base and J dropped 5 bases, with 9 bases sitting between them. CDR1 and CDR2 from the germline V gene are SGHAT and FQDESV (reference sequence). The CDR3 length is 14 residues. This CDR3 is CASSLGQGDQPQHF. The DNA of the CDR3 is TGTGCCAGCAGCTTAGGGCAGGGAGATCAGCCCCAGCATTTT.

V gene TRBV11-1 combines with J gene TRBJ2-7; 8 bases are shared with TRBD2. The CDR3 has 15 amino acids. The J segment lost 5 bases and the V segment lost 6 bases, leaving 12 bases of the junction unmatched. CDR1 and CDR2 (germline): SGHAT, FQDESV (reference sequence). Here the CDR3 DNA reads TGTGCCAGCAGAAATAGCGGGACTCCTTCCCACGAGCAGTACTTC. Residues: CASRNSGTPSHEQYF. Using reference TRBV11-1 and TRBJ2-7 for the parts outside the CDR3, the full variable domain is EAEVAQSPRYKITEKSQAVAFWCDPISGHATLYWYRQILGQGPELLVQFQDESVVDDSQLPKDRFSAERLKGVDSTLKIQPAELGDSAMYLCASRNSGTPSHEQYFGPGTRLTVT.

CDR3 DNA sequence: TGTGCCAGCAGCTTACCGGGCTCGGACACCGGGGAGCTGTTTTTT. This translates into CASSLPGSDTGELFF. This chain connects TRBV7-9 to TRBJ2-2; no firm D call. CDR3 length: 15 residues. Germline V gene data show CDR1 as SEHNR and CDR2 as FQNEAQ (reference sequence). Trimming removed 2 bases from V and 3 bases from J, with 10 bases in between.

The chain employs TRBV28 and TRBJ2-7, with 7 bases aligning to TRBD2. Germline values: CDR1 MDHEN, CDR2 SYDVKM. This CDR3 contains 12 residues. The V segment lost 6 bases and the J segment 4 bases; nucleotides outside the gene matches: 3. CDR3 DNA: TGTGCCAGCAGCCCCGGGGGGTACGAGCAGTACTTC. Encoded protein: CASSPGGYEQYF.

The chain combines TRBV18 with TRBJ2-7, with unresolved D. V lost 0 bases and J 1 base, leaving 7 bases between the germline ends. The germline V gene encodes CDR1 KGHSH and CDR2 LQKENI. The CDR3 spans 14 residues. DNA for the CDR3: TGTGCCAGCTCACCACCTGCTCCTTCCTACGAGCAGTACTTC. This gives the protein CASSPPAPSYEQYF. The variable domain in full, completed from reference TRBV18 and TRBJ2-7, reads NAGVMQNPRHLVRRRGQEARLRCSPMKGHSHVYWYRQLPEEGLKFMVYLQKENIIDESGMPKERFSAEFPKEGPSILRIQQVVRGDSAAYFCASSPPAPSYEQYFGPGTRLTVT.

This clonotype is a singleton in its sample. This rearrangement joins TRBV7-9 to TRBJ2-1, with 8 bases fitting TRBD1. CDR3 length: 15 amino acids. CDR1 SEHNR and CDR2 FQNEAQ come from the germline V gene (reference sequence). The V segment lost 4 bases and the J segment 5 bases; nucleotides outside the gene matches: 7. The CDR3 coding sequence is TGTGCCAGCAGCTCCATATGGACAGGGCACAATGAGCAGTTCTTC. Its translation is CASSSIWTGHNEQFF.

This rearrangement joins TRBV12-3 or TRBV12-4 to TRBJ1-2, with 7 bases aligning to TRBD1. There are 16 residues in the CDR3. V shed 2 bases and J 3 bases; nucleotides not matched to a gene: 9. CDR3 sequence: CASSLKRQGGHYGYTF. The CDR3, as DNA: TGTGCCAGCAGTTTAAAACGACAGGGTGGTCACTATGGCTACACCTTC.

The V gene is TRBV15, the J gene TRBJ2-1; no firm D call. Between the trimmed V and J ends, which lost 5 bases and 5 bases, there was a span of 10 bases. The CDR3 has 13 amino acids. Looked up from germline, CDR1 is LNHNV and CDR2 is YYDKDF (reference sequence). The CDR3 coding sequence is TGTGCCACCAGCTCCGGGCCCCACAATGAGCAGTTCTTC. Translation: CATSSGPHNEQFF.

The rearrangement joins TRBV7-2 to TRBJ2-7, with 10 bases fitting TRBD1. The trim removed 0 bases at V and 5 bases at J, leaving 4 bases unmatched. The CDR3 is 15 amino acids. From germline, CDR1 is SGHTA and CDR2 FQGNSA. The CDR3 DNA reads as TGTGCCAGCAGCTTAGCGGACAGGGGGTTCCACGAGCAGTACTTC. It encodes CASSLADRGFHEQYF.

This sequence joins TRBV28 and TRBJ2-7, with 10 positions matching TRBD1. There are 15 residues in the CDR3. Germline V gives CDR1 MDHEN, CDR2 SYDVKM. V lost 5 bases to trimming and J lost 5 bases; unmatched junction nucleotides: 9. CDR3 loop: CASSVLGTGADEQYF. CDR3 DNA sequence: TGTGCCAGCAGTGTCCTTGGGACAGGGGCCGACGAGCAGTACTTC.

The V call is TRBV18, the J call TRBJ2-1; D might be TRBD1 (5 bases). Germline lookup yields CDR1 KGHSH and CDR2 LQKENI. The germline V and J ends were trimmed by 1 base and 1 base, with 5 bases remaining between them. The CDR3 has 14 residues. The CDR3 region has the DNA TGTGCCAGCTCACCACAGGGGTCCTACAATGAGCAGTTCTTC. Translation gives CASSPQGSYNEQFF.

This clonotype appeared a few times. The gene calls are TRBV2 and TRBJ1-6; D ambiguous. The length of the CDR3 is 12 residues. V was shortened by 3 bases and J by 9 bases, with 6 bases between the two germline ends. From germline, CDR1 is SNHLY and CDR2 FYNNEI. CDR3 residues: CASSEGSSPLHF. The CDR3 DNA sequence: TGTGCCAGCAGTGAGGGTAGTTCACCCCTCCACTTT.

This clonotype showed up just once. V gene TRBV29-1 combines with J gene TRBJ2-1; 11 bases align to TRBD2. Germline CDR1 SQVTM, CDR2 ANQGSEA. The CDR3 has 13 residues. J was trimmed by 10 bases and V by 3 bases; bases with no gene match: 5. The DNA of the CDR3 is TGCAGCGTTGAGCTAGCGGGAGGACACGAGCAGTTCTTC. Protein: CSVELAGGHEQFF.

The V gene is TRBV7-9, the J gene TRBJ2-7; D may match TRBD1 or TRBD2 (5 bases each). CDR1 is SEHNR, CDR2 FQNEAQ, per germline (reference sequence). The V end was cut by 5 bases, the J end by 0 bases, with 17 bases between. The CDR3 is made up of 16 amino acids. CDR3 region: CASSPERVGPSYEQYF. CDR3 bases: TGTGCCAGCAGCCCCGAGCGTGTGGGACCCTCCTACGAGCAGTACTTC.

V and J are TRBV4-1 and TRBJ1-3, with unresolved D. Per the germline V gene, CDR1 is MGHRA and CDR2 is YSYEKL. CDR3 length: 12 residues. The V end was cut by 4 bases, the J end by 3 bases, with 4 bases between. CDR3: CASSLGGNTIYF. The CDR3 nucleotides read TGCGCCAGCAGCCTCGGTGGAAACACCATATATTTT.

The rearrangement uses TRBV13 and TRBJ1-2; D is uncertain. The CDR3 runs to 13 residues. Trimming left V 4 bases short and J 2 bases short, with 8 bases between. Germline CDR1 and CDR2: PRHDT and FYEKMQ (reference sequence). The CDR3 bases are TGTGCCAGCAGCTACACGCTCAACTATGGCTACACCTTC. Its translation: CASSYTLNYGYTF.